Sequencing of this T cell receptor beta chain was carried out in a study of blood T cells in healthy people across ages. With respect to this clonotype: Antigen: not known.

From germline, CDR1 is GTSNPN and CDR2 SVGIG (reference sequence). There are 14 residues in the CDR3. V was shortened by 7 bases and J by 4 bases, with 17 bases between the two germline ends. Together with a sample-barcoded 5' primer, a J-beta primer mix was included in a second PCR lasting about 7 to 11 cycles. A single record per CDR3 protein comes from TCRdb applying MiXCR to the 5' RACE reads. The repertoire includes roughly 1,700,000 distinct CDR3 sequences, roughly 30% of them detected once, and 6.5% to 8.5% sits in the top ten. Broader study findings: Diversity figures based on one million T cells were deemed too low. In older individuals, TCR beta diversity per million T cells was lower, falling roughly linearly with age. Strong correlation linked observed beta diversity and percent naive T cells.

Sequencing used blood. V and J are TRBV30 and TRBJ2-1, with D perhaps matching TRBD1 (5 bases). The sequence came from a woman between 25 and 40 years old in good health. The CDR3 coding sequence is TGTGCCTCCAAACGGCAGGGCGGTTACAATGAGCAGTTCTTC. Its protein product is CASKRQGGYNEQFF.